This note documents a single T cell receptor (beta chain) sequence. The sample originates from a study of blood T cell repertoires in COVID-19. Turning to the study itself: The United States, Italy and Spain supplied acute and convalescent COVID-19 samples.

The CDR3 runs to 14 residues. V shed 1 base and J shed 1 base, with 7 bases lying between them. Germline V gene lookup returns CDR1 LGHDT and CDR2 YNNKEL (reference sequence). Participants' reported clinical history set cohort assignment. Donors in Cohort 3 who had recovered were those with two negative PCRs, healthcare professional clearance, or resolution of their symptoms. Method: immunoSEQ multiplex PCR; TCRdb's copy keeps in-frame clones and lacks some. In the table there are under 450,000 clones, around four fifths of which are singletons. The source of this sequence is a woman in her fifties or sixties who had recovered from COVID-19. The rearrangement links TRBV3-1 (or the pseudogene TRBV3-2) to TRBJ1-1; the D is unclear. Sequenced material: PBMCs or T cells enriched from blood (not recorded which). CDR3 in amino acids: CASSQVFKNTEAFF. CDR3 DNA: TGTGCCAGCAGCCAAGTTTTCAAGAACACTGAAGCTTTCTTT.